This T cell receptor beta chain comes out of a study of T-cell memory formation after mild COVID-19 (dated by TCRdb to the early 2020s). Regarding the complete study: TCR sequence clusters from the two donors were found to be largely donor specific. In a couple of donors, T-cell clones that expanded and contracted after mild COVID-19 were followed by sequencing TCRalpha and TCRbeta repertoires longitudinally. Two young, previously healthy adult volunteers made up the cohort, one male and one female.

The table lists this clonotype with a few counts. What this receptor recognizes is not known. No much larger clone is present one base from it, and per-base qualities are unavailable. The sequencing machine was an Illumina NovaSeq 6000. cDNA libraries for TCRalpha and TCRbeta were prepared by 5'RACE using constant-segment primers, with sample barcodes and unique molecular identifiers added. RNA was extracted from every sample with Trizol reagent. The libraries were amplified in two PCR steps, and the second step added a second sample barcode and Illumina TruSeq adapters. Sequencing of the libraries was done on an Illumina NovaSeq, producing 2 x 150 bp paired-end reads. As for how the authors treated the data: Demultiplexing of reads and collapsing into UMI-guided consensus sequences were performed with migec v1.2.7. Using mixcr v2.1.11, UMI consensuses were aligned to TRA and TRB V and J templates and then assembled into clonotypes. Expanded or contracted clonotypes were those called significant by both edgeR and NoisET, with noise models trained on biological replicates. For edgeR calls, the cutoffs were a false discovery rate-adjusted p below 0.01 and a log2 fold-change threshold of 1. PCA with hierarchical clustering of max-normalized trajectories of the 1000 most abundant clonotypes was used as exploratory dynamics analysis. Separately sequenced CD4+ and CD8+ repertoires were used to assign a CD4 or CD8 phenotype to each responding clone. In TCRdb, the public reads were trimmed at Q25 with fastp and aligned with MiXCR, with productive beta chains retained. Each CDR3 protein appears once, grouped with its most common genes and DNA. The V and J calls shown here were made by TCRdb, not taken from the authors' results. The table for this sample lists around 90,000 distinct CDR3 sequences; 13% of them were counted only once. The ten largest account for roughly a quarter of the sample.

The V end gives up 0 bases and the J end 0 bases, leaving 5 bases in the junction not matched to a gene. CDR1 is given as LGHNA and CDR2 as YNFKEQ, both from the germline V gene. From its cysteine to its phenylalanine, the CDR3 spans 16 amino acids. The DNA shown is the 48-base CDR3, in frame from base 1. Ficoll-Paque density gradient centrifugation was the method used to isolate PBMCs. Study-level results and caveats: Only a couple of mild cases were covered by the study, and larger cohorts that include severe cases with pre-infection samples were considered necessary. Some responding clones were found in pre-infection memory, which suggests that pre-existing cross-reactive memory T cells took part in the SARS-CoV-2 response. From day 15 to 85, contracting clones showed balanced CD4/CD8 phenotypes, whereas a second wave of clones that expanded from day 15 to 37 leaned towards CD4+. Contracting CD4+ clones turned up mainly in the CM and EM memory subsets, whereas EMRA was where CD8+ clones were enriched. SARS-CoV-2 specificity of the second-wave clones peaking on day 37 was not confirmed.

The TCR was taken from an adult woman who had mild COVID-19 (a few samples of this study predate the infection). The sample titles of this study are shuffled in the database, so cell type and time point are left out; the donor was told from shared clones. The rearranged chain carries TRBV4-2 and TRBJ2-7, and TRBD1 matches 7 of the central bases. Sequencing was carried out using PBMCs or a T cell subset sorted from them (not recorded which). The CDR3 sequence is CASSQDTGAPSYEQYF. The DNA reads as follows: TGTGCCAGCAGCCAAGATACAGGGGCCCCCTCCTACGAGCAGTACTTC.